This T cell receptor (beta chain) was sequenced for a study of Graves' ophthalmopathy and Graves' hyperthyroidism. Study-wide results and caveats: It was with 70.59% sensitivity and approximately 72% specificity that the model predicted ophthalmopathy progression. Most thyroid clonotypes with frequency above 0.001 were detected in blood too.

The PBMCs had their origin in approximately 10 ml of fresh peripheral blood. Transcripts of RNA were the source for amplifying TCR beta CDR3 regions. Amplification began with first-round RT-PCR using HTBI primers, then second-round multiplex PCR was performed. Each CDR3 protein gets one entry after TCRdb re-called the multiplex PCR reads with MiXCR. Among 600,000 to 700,000 distinct CDR3 sequences listed, 35% to 50% were seen once. In germline, CDR1 is SGHTA, CDR2 FQGNSA. The germline V and J ends were trimmed by 5 bases and 3 bases, with 22 bases remaining between them. The CDR3 runs to 18 residues. Turning to this clonotype: Its antigen is not known.

The sequenced sample was peripheral blood. The V gene is TRBV7-2, the J gene TRBJ2-2; D is perhaps TRBD1 or TRBD2 (6 bases each). This TCR was recovered from an adult man with Graves' ophthalmopathy. This CDR3 is CASSKGPRGDGDTGELFF. The CDR3 DNA follows: TGTGCCAGCAGCAAAGGCCCTAGGGGGGACGGGGACACCGGGGAGCTGTTTTTT. The full variable domain, in which reference TRBV7-2 and TRBJ2-2 provide the parts outside the CDR3, is GAGVSQSPSNKVTEKGKDVELRCDPISGHTALYWYRQSLGQGLEFLIYFQGNSAPDKSGLPSDRFSAERTGGSVSTLTIQRTQQEDSAVYLCASSKGPRGDGDTGELFFGEGSRLTVL.